This T cell receptor beta chain was identified during a study of cytomegalovirus exposure and HLA in healthy donors. Whole-study results and caveats: V segments that were indistinguishable, TRBV6-2 and TRBV6-3 among them, were omitted from analysis.

Comment on this clone: Its antigen remains unidentified.

CDR3 size: 15 residues. Primers included in the PCR were 60 Vbeta and 13 Jbeta primers. In the source study's methods: Later reanalysis found approximately 76 million unique TCR beta chains, around 11 million of them shared. Libraries were prepared by immunoSEQ multiplex PCR; TCRdb keeps only in-frame clonotypes and omits some of them. That table gives V, J and clone size, and the DNA gave D and trimming. Counted here are around 130,000 clones, 82% occurring once; the ten biggest clones make up about 2.9%. The sequence derives from a boy aged 2-9 years in good health and CMV-seronegative. The chain couples TRBV21-1 to TRBJ1-2; the table gives TRBD1 as D, unverified against the DNA. TRBV21-1 is termed a pseudogene. The specimen sequenced was PBMCs. The CDR3: CASSQGDREGFGYTF. Here the CDR3 DNA reads TGTGCCAGCAGTCAAGGGGACAGGGAAGGTTTTGGCTACACCTTC.